The rows below give T cell receptor beta chains drawn from one sample of a study of T cells after yellow fever vaccination. TCRdb reanalysed the 5' RACE reads using MiXCR and keeps one entry per CDR3 protein. The sample has around 300,000 distinct CDR3 sequences, over 3.5% seen once. Sample: PBMCs, taken 5 days after the yellow fever booster vaccination. The receptors come from a man between 18 and 35 years old who received the YFV17D yellow fever vaccine. Both conserved end residues are part of each CDR3. The order of the fields is J gene, D gene, clone size, V gene, CDR3 protein, CDR3 DNA. D genes are given only for firm matches. Size is stated for part of the rows, as once, few or many counts, or as a class when the clone is expanded.

>TRBJ2-7|TRBD1|few|TRBV7-6
CASSRDRVSYEQYF
TGTGCCAGCAGCCGGGACAGGGTTTCCTACGAGCAGTACTTC
>TRBJ1-1|NA|NA|TRBV5-1
CASSPVTLNTEAFF
TGCGCCAGCAGCCCTGTCACTCTGAACACTGAAGCTTTCTTT
>TRBJ2-5|NA|few|TRBV7-2
CASSPFWGRETQYF
TGTGCCAGCAGCCCCTTTTGGGGGCGAGAGACCCAGTACTTC
>TRBJ2-3|NA|few|TRBV5-4
CASSSSLGTDTQYF
TGTGCCAGCAGCAGCTCACTAGGGACAGATACGCAGTATTTT
>TRBJ2-6|NA|NA|TRBV4-1
CASSGGVIQGTSGANVLTF
TGCGCCAGCAGCGGAGGGGTGATACAGGGGACATCTGGGGCCAACGTCCTGACTTTC
>TRBJ2-3|NA|NA|TRBV7-2
CASSSPFDGGDTQYF
TGTGCCAGCAGCTCTCCCTTTGACGGGGGTGATACGCAGTATTTT
>TRBJ1-2|TRBD1|many|TRBV20-1
CSARRDRGPGYTF
TGCAGTGCTAGAAGAGACAGGGGACCTGGCTACACCTTC
>TRBJ1-1|NA|few|TRBV6-2/TRBV6-3
CASSYSTPPAPEAFF
TGTGCCAGCAGTTACTCGACCCCCCCAGCCCCTGAAGCTTTCTTT
>TRBJ1-6|TRBD1|many|TRBV12-3/TRBV12-4
CASSSSGTGPSPLHF
TGTGCCAGCAGTTCTTCCGGGACAGGGCCCTCACCCCTCCACTTT
>TRBJ1-5|NA|few|TRBV3-1
CASSQGGVHQPQHF
TGTGCCAGCAGCCAAGGAGGGGTTCATCAGCCCCAGCATTTT
>TRBJ1-2|NA|NA|TRBV6-2/TRBV6-3
CASSYLMGGRGYGYTF
TGTGCCAGCAGTTACCTTATGGGGGGCCGAGGCTATGGCTACACCTTC
>TRBJ1-6|NA|NA|TRBV6-1
CASSGPAGRIRSYTSPLHF
TGTGCCAGCAGTGGACCGGCGGGGCGAATAAGATCCTATACTTCACCCCTCCACTTT
>TRBJ2-7|NA|NA|TRBV5-5
CASSLEHRSYEQYF
TGTGCCAGCAGCTTGGAACATCGCTCCTACGAGCAGTACTTC
>TRBJ2-1|TRBD2|few|TRBV24-1
CATSDGLAGGRNEQFF
TGTGCCACCAGTGATGGGCTAGCGGGGGGTCGGAATGAGCAGTTCTTC